These T cell receptor beta chains were read from a single sample in a study of cytomegalovirus exposure and HLA in healthy donors. Libraries were prepared by immunoSEQ multiplex PCR; TCRdb keeps only in-frame clonotypes and omits some of them. The table lists 170,000 or so clones, about 83% of them singletons. Sample: PBMCs. The receptors originated from a girl under 18 in good health and CMV-seropositive. The CDR3 runs from the conserved cysteine through the conserved F or W. Each record gives: J gene, clone size, V gene, D gene, CDR3 length, CDR3 protein, CDR3 DNA. D genes are given only for firm matches. Clone size appears in some rows only: once, few, many, or a class for an expanded clone.

>TRBJ2-5|-|TRBV2|TRBD2|15
CASSESRGDQETQYF
TGTGCCAGCAGTGAGTCGCGGGGGGACCAAGAGACCCAGTACTTC
>TRBJ2-3|-|TRBV27|TRBD2|15
CASSLGGRGMDTQYF
TGTGCCAGCAGTTTGGGGGGGAGGGGAATGGATACGCAGTATTTT
>TRBJ1-5|-|TRBV19|-|21
CASSIAPFELGHLVGNQPQHF
TGTGCCAGTAGTATAGCCCCGTTCGAGCTTGGACATTTAGTTGGCAATCAGCCCCAGCATTTT
>TRBJ1-6|-|TRBV5-1|-|14
CASSLSGRNSPLHF
TGCGCCAGCAGCTTGAGCGGACGGAATTCACCCCTCCACTTT
>TRBJ1-2|once|TRBV4-2|TRBD1|14
CASSQGGDSYGYTF
TGTGCCAGCAGCCAAGGGGGGGACAGCTATGGCTACACCTTC
>TRBJ2-1|-|TRBV18|TRBD1|15
CASSTFRTGGSEQFF
TGTGCCAGCTCCACCTTTCGGACAGGGGGCTCTGAGCAGTTCTTC
>TRBJ1-2|-|TRBV18|-|16
CASSSFRDRASDGYTF
TGTGCCAGCTCATCATTCCGGGATCGTGCTTCGGATGGCTACACCTTC
>TRBJ1-2|-|TRBV6-6|-|15
CASGLLPDSNYGYTF
TGTGCCAGCGGATTACTTCCCGACAGCAACTATGGCTACACCTTC
>TRBJ2-5|-|TRBV6-4|-|13
CASEGGPQETQYF
TGTGCCAGCGAGGGGGGGCCCCAAGAGACCCAGTACTTC
>TRBJ1-1|-|TRBV9|TRBD1|16
CASSVGGTAKDSKAFF
TGTGCCAGCAGCGTAGGCGGGACAGCAAAAGACTCAAAAGCTTTCTTT
>TRBJ1-1|-|TRBV7-9|-|13
CASSFRLNTEAFF
TGTGCCAGCAGCTTTCGGTTGAACACTGAAGCTTTCTTT
>TRBJ2-1|-|TRBV5-4|TRBD2|14
CASNGLEAYNEQFF
TGTGCCAGCAACGGACTAGAGGCCTACAATGAGCAGTTCTTC
>TRBJ2-6|-|TRBV15|-|17
CATSSTTPGAGANVLTF
TGTGCCACCAGCAGCACCACCCCAGGGGCTGGGGCCAACGTCCTGACTTTC
>TRBJ1-6|-|TRBV11-3|TRBD1|15
CASTSQGAGNSPLHF
TGTGCCAGCACGTCACAGGGGGCTGGAAATTCACCCCTCCACTTT
>TRBJ1-2|-|TRBV9|TRBD1|14
CASSHGTGESGYTF
TGTGCCAGCAGCCACGGGACAGGGGAGTCAGGCTACACCTTC
>TRBJ1-1|-|TRBV10-1|-|11
CASSVGDKAFF
TGCGCCAGCAGTGTCGGGGATAAAGCTTTCTTT
>TRBJ2-2|-|TRBV2|TRBD2|15
CTIGFGERGNGELFF
TGTACCATCGGTTTTGGGGAGCGGGGGAACGGGGAGCTGTTTTTT
>TRBJ1-2|few|TRBV2|-|16
CASRYPWSGDNYGYTF
TGTGCCAGCAGATATCCATGGTCGGGGGATAACTATGGCTACACCTTC
>TRBJ1-3|-|TRBV2|TRBD1|14
CASRGTGTGNTIYF
TGTGCCAGCAGGGGGACAGGGACCGGAAACACCATATATTTT
>TRBJ2-7|once|TRBV10-3|-|15
CAIRRDGGSPYEQYF
TGTGCCATCAGAAGGGACGGAGGGAGCCCCTACGAGCAGTACTTC
>TRBJ1-5|-|TRBV7-2|-|14
CASSLYGVFQPQHF
TGTGCCAGCAGCTTATACGGGGTTTTTCAGCCCCAGCATTTT
>TRBJ2-7|-|TRBV5-1|TRBD2|15
CASSLGGEGSYEQYF
TGCGCCAGCAGCTTGGGCGGGGAGGGCTCCTACGAGCAGTACTTC
>TRBJ2-3|-|TRBV6-5|TRBD1|13
CASGTASTDTQYF
TGTGCCAGCGGGACAGCTAGCACAGATACGCAGTATTTT
>TRBJ1-1|-|TRBV7-6|-|13
CASSLEQYTEAFF
TGTGCCAGCAGCTTAGAACAGTACACTGAAGCTTTCTTT
>TRBJ1-4|-|TRBV2|-|15
CASSLQGLGNEKLFF
TGTGCCAGCAGTCTACAGGGTTTAGGTAATGAAAAACTGTTTTTT
>TRBJ1-1|-|TRBV5-1|TRBD1|13
CASSLTGTDEAFF
TGCGCCAGCAGCTTGACCGGGACAGATGAAGCTTTCTTT
>TRBJ2-1|once|TRBV10-1|TRBD1|15
CASSTRQGDYNEQFF
TGCGCCAGCAGTACTCGACAGGGGGACTACAATGAGCAGTTCTTC
>TRBJ2-1|-|TRBV7-6|-|15
CASSLVAGASNEQFF
TGTGCCAGCAGCTTAGTGGCAGGGGCGAGTAATGAGCAGTTCTTC
>TRBJ1-2|once|TRBV7-9|-|16
CSSSFSAAGRGYGYTF
TGTTCCAGCAGCTTTAGTGCGGCAGGGCGGGGTTATGGCTACACCTTC
>TRBJ1-6|-|TRBV7-9|-|14
CASSRQDYNSPLHF
TGTGCCAGCAGCCGGCAGGATTATAATTCACCCCTCCACTTT
>TRBJ2-1|-|TRBV19|-|14
CASSLGGGGLEQFF
TGTGCCAGTAGTCTCGGCGGGGGCGGTTTAGAGCAGTTCTTC
>TRBJ2-5|-|TRBV10-3|-|15
CAISESSRQQETQYF
TGTGCCATCAGTGAGTCCTCGAGGCAGCAAGAGACCCAGTACTTC
>TRBJ2-7|-|TRBV27|-|13
CASSPDSSYEQYF
TGTGCCAGCAGTCCTGATAGCTCCTACGAGCAGTACTTC
>TRBJ1-2|-|TRBV6-5|TRBD1|14
CASGTQGAIYGYTF
TGTGCCAGCGGAACACAGGGGGCTATCTATGGCTACACCTTC
>TRBJ1-1|-|TRBV6-6|-|12
CASSYSAGEAFF
TGTGCCAGCAGTTACTCGGCAGGGGAAGCTTTCTTT
>TRBJ1-2|-|TRBV27|TRBD1|12
CAIRTGYYGYTF
TGTGCCATACGGACAGGGTACTATGGCTACACCTTC
>TRBJ1-3|-|TRBV25-1|-|13
CASSRGGQYTIYF
TGTGCCAGCAGTCGGGGAGGGCAGTACACCATATATTTT
>TRBJ2-7|once|TRBV12-5|TRBD1|16
CASGLVRGQPTYEQYF
TGTGCTAGTGGTTTGGTACGGGGACAGCCCACCTACGAGCAGTACTTC
>TRBJ2-3|-|TRBV5-1|TRBD1|14
CASSLDRGGDTQYF
TGCGCCAGCAGCTTGGACAGGGGTGGAGATACGCAGTATTTT
>TRBJ2-7|-|TRBV7-9|-|15
CSSSSVGLGNYEQYF
TGTTCCAGCAGCTCCGTCGGACTCGGCAACTACGAGCAGTACTTC
>TRBJ1-1|-|TRBV6-1|-|14
CASRLDPRDTEAFF
TGTGCCAGCAGGCTAGACCCCCGGGACACTGAAGCTTTCTTT
>TRBJ1-2|once|TRBV7-2|TRBD1|17
CASSSQRGQEANYGYTF
TGTGCCAGCAGCTCACAACGTGGACAGGAAGCCAACTATGGCTACACCTTC
>TRBJ1-6|once|TRBV30|TRBD1|15
CAWTARTGKNSPLHF
TGTGCCTGGACCGCAAGGACAGGGAAGAATTCACCCCTCCACTTT
>TRBJ1-2|-|TRBV9|-|15
CASSVGSSFNYGYTF
TGTGCCAGCAGCGTAGGATCAAGCTTTAACTATGGCTACACCTTC
>TRBJ2-7|-|TRBV25-1|TRBD2|13
CASSVAGGYEQYF
TGTGCCAGCAGTGTTGCGGGGGGCTACGAGCAGTACTTC
>TRBJ2-2|-|TRBV29-1|TRBD1|14
CSALDRANTGELFF
TGCAGCGCTCTAGACAGGGCGAACACCGGGGAGCTGTTTTTT
>TRBJ2-1|few|TRBV6-5|-|15
CASSSMGGRGNEQFF
TGTGCCAGCAGCTCCATGGGGGGGAGGGGGAATGAGCAGTTCTTC
>TRBJ1-5|-|TRBV7-9|TRBD1|15
CASSPRQGRNQPQHF
TGTGCCAGCAGCCCTAGACAGGGCCGCAATCAGCCCCAGCATTTT
>TRBJ1-3|-|TRBV9|-|15
CASSASLTDGNTIYF
TGTGCCAGCAGCGCCTCCTTGACAGATGGAAACACCATATATTTT
>TRBJ2-2|-|TRBV7-3|-|14
CASSTQRSTGELFF
TGTGCCAGCAGCACACAACGAAGCACCGGGGAGCTGTTTTTT
>TRBJ2-1|-|TRBV12-5|TRBD2|15
CASGRGGLGYNEQFF
TGTGCTAGTGGGAGGGGGGGACTAGGGTACAATGAGCAGTTCTTC
>TRBJ1-3|-|TRBV7-9|TRBD1|15
CSSRGQGATGNTIYF
TGTTCCAGCAGAGGACAGGGGGCAACTGGAAACACCATATATTTT
>TRBJ1-2|-|TRBV18|-|14
CASSPDSRAYGYTF
TGTGCCAGCTCACCAGACAGCCGGGCCTATGGCTACACCTTC
>TRBJ1-1|-|TRBV5-1|-|12
CASTEGGTEAFF
TGCGCCAGCACCGAGGGAGGGACTGAAGCTTTCTTT
>TRBJ2-1|-|TRBV5-1|-|17
CASSLDTGSTYSGEQFF
TGCGCCAGCAGCTTGGATACCGGGAGTACTTATTCGGGTGAGCAGTTCTTC